The source of this T cell receptor beta chain is a study of regulatory T cells. Points from the study as a whole: In CD3G-deficient patients, conventional CD4+ T cells were enriched for hydrophobic CDR3 residues at positions 6 and 7.

Amplification used 52 TRBV primers and 13 TRBJ primers. The protocol was immunoSEQ multiplex PCR, while the TCRdb copy is restricted to in-frame clones and leaves out a portion. Found here are roughly 32,000 clones, about 88% of them singletons; the top ten hold approximately 2.3%. There are a few counts of this clone. Its antigen is unknown. Germline V gives CDR1 MDHEN, CDR2 SYDVKM. The CDR3 consists of 14 residues. The ends were cut back, 7 bases at V and 4 bases at J, with 16 bases in the middle. The TCR originated in a person between 18 and 30 years old with CD3G deficiency. The sample consisted of conventional CD4+ T cells sorted from blood. V is TRBV28 and J is TRBJ1-1; D uncertain. The CDR3 coding sequence is TGTGCCAGCACCCAGAGTGGAGTATTCACTGAAGCTTTCTTT. Amino acid sequence: CASTQSGVFTEAFF.